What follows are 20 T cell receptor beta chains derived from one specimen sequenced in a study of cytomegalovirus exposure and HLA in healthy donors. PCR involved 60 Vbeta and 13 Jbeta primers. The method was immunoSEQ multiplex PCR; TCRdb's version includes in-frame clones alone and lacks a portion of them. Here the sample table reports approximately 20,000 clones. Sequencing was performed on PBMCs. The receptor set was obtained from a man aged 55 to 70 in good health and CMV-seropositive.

The CDR3: CASSLQASNTEAFF. The CDR3 nucleotides are TGCGCCAGCAGCTTGCAGGCTTCGAACACTGAAGCTTTCTTT. The V call is TRBV5-1, the J call TRBJ1-1; no clear D. There are 14 residues in the CDR3. Germline values: CDR1 SGHRS, CDR2 YFSETQ. V lost 1 base and J lost 1, with 8 bases in between. Supplemented by reference TRBV5-1 and TRBJ1-1, the full variable domain reads KAGVTQTPRYLIKTRGQQVTLSCSPISGHRSVSWYQQTPGQGLQFLFEYFSETQRNKGNFPGRFSGRQFSNSRSEMNVSTLELGDSALYLCASSLQASNTEAFFGQGTRLTVV.

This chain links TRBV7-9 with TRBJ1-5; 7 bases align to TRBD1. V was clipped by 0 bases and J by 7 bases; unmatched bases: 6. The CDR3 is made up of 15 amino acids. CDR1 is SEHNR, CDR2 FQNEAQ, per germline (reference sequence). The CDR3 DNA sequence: TGTGCCAGCAGCTTAGCAGCAGGGGGAACACAGCCCCAGCATTTT. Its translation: CASSLAAGGTQPQHF.

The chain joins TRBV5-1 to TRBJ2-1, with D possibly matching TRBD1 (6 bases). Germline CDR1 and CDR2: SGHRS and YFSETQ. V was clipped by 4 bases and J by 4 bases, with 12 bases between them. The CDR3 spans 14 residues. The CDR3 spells CASSGLQGYNEQFF. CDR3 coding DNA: TGCGCCAGCAGCGGTTTACAGGGTTACAATGAGCAGTTCTTC.

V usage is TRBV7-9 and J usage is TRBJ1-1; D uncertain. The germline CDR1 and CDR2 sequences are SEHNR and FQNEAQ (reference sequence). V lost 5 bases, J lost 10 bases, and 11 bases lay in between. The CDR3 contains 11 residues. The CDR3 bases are TGTGCCAGCAGCCCCCGGTCCCCAGCTTTCTTT. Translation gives CASSPRSPAFF.

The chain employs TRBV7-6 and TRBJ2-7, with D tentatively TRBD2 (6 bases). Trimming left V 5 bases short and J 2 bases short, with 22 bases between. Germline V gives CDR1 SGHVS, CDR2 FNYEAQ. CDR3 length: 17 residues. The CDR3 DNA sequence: TGTGCCAGCAGCCGCACCCTCGCGGGGAGGAGCGCCTACGAGCAGTACTTC. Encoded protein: CASSRTLAGRSAYEQYF.

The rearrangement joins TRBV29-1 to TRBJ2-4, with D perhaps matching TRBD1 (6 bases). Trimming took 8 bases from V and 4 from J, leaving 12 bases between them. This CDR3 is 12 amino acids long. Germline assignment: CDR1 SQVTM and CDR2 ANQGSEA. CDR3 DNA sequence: TGCAGCACATCCCAGGGGAAAAACATTCAGTACTTC. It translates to CSTSQGKNIQYF.

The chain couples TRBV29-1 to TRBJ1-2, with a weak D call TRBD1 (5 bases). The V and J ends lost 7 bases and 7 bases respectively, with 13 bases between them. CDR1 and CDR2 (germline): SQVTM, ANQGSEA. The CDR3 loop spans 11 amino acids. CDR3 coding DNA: TGCAGCGCTACAGACAGTGCTGGCTACACCTTC. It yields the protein CSATDSAGYTF.

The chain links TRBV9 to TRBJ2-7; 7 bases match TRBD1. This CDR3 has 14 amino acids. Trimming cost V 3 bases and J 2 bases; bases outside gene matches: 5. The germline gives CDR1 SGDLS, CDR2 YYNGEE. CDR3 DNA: TGTGCCAGCAGCGCACCGGGACAGCCCTACGAGCAGTACTTC. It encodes CASSAPGQPYEQYF.

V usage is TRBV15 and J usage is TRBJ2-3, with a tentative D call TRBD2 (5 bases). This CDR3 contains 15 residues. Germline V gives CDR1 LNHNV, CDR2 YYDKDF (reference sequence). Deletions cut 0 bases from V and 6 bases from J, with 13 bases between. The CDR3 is CATSRDNGKTDTQYF. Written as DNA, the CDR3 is TGTGCCACCAGCAGAGACAACGGGAAAACCGATACGCAGTATTTT.

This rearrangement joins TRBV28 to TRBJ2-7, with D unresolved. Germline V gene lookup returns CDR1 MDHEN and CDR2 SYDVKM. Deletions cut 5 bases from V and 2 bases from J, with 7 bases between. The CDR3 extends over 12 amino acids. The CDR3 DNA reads TGTGCCAGCAGTCTCTACGCCTACGAGCAGTACTTC. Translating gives CASSLYAYEQYF. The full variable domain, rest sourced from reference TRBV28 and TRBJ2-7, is DVKVTQSSRYLVKRTGEKVFLECVQDMDHENMFWYRQDPGLGLRLIYFSYDVKMKEKGDIPEGYSVSREKKERFSLILESASTNQTSMYLCASSLYAYEQYFGPGTRLTVT.

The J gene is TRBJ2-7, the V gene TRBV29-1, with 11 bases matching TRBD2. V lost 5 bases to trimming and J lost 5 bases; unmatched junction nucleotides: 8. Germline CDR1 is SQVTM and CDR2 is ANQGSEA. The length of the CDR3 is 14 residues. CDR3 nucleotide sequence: TGCAGCGTTTCACTAGCGGGAGCTAGAGACGAGCAGTACTTC. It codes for CSVSLAGARDEQYF.

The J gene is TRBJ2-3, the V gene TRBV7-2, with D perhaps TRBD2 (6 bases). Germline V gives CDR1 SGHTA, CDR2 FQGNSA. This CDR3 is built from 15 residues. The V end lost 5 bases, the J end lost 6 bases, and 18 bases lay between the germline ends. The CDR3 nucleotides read TGTGCCAGCAGCCGAGCGGGCTTCACTGAGGATACGCAGTATTTT. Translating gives CASSRAGFTEDTQYF.

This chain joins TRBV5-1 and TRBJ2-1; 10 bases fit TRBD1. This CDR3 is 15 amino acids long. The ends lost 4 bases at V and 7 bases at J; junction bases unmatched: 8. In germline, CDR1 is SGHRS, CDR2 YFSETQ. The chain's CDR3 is CASSPGTGASNEQFF. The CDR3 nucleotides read TGCGCCAGCAGCCCCGGGACAGGGGCGTCGAATGAGCAGTTCTTC.

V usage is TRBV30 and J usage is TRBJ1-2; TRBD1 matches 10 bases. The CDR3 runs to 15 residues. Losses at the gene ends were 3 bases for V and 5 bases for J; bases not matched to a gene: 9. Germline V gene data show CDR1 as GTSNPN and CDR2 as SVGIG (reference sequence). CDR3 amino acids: CAWRKRDRGGYGYTF. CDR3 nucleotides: TGTGCCTGGAGAAAACGGGACAGGGGAGGATATGGCTACACCTTC.

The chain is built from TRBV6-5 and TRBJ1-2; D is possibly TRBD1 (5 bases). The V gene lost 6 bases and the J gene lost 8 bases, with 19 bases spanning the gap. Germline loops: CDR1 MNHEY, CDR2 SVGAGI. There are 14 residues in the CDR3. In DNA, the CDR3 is TGTGCCAGCAGCTCCGCCGACAGAGGACGGGGCTACACCTTC. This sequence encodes CASSSADRGRGYTF.

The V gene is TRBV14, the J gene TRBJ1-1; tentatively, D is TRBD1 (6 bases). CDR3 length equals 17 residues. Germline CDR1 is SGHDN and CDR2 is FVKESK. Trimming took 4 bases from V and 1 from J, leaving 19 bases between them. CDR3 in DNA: TGTGCCAGCAGCCCCCGCCTTGGGAGGGGGGGGAACACTGAAGCTTTCTTT. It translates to CASSPRLGRGGNTEAFF.

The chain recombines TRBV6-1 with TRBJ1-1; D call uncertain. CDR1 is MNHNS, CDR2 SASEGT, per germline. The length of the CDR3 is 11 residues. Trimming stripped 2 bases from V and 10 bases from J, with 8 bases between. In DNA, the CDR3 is TGTGCCAGCAGTGAATCCCCCGGAGCTTTCTTT. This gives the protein CASSESPGAFF.

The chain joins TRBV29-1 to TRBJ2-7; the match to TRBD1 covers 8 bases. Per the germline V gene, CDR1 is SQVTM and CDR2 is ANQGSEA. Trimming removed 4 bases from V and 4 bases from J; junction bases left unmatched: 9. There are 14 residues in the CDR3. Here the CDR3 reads CSVGSGTGLYEQYF. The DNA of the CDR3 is TGCAGCGTTGGATCCGGGACAGGTCTTTACGAGCAGTACTTC.

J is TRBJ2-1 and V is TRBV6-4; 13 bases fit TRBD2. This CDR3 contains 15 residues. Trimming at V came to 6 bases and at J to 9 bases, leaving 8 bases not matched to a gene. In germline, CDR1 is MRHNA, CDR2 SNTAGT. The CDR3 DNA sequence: TGTGCCAGCAGCCGGACTAGCGGGAGCGGGGGTGAGCAGTTCTTC. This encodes CASSRTSGSGGEQFF.

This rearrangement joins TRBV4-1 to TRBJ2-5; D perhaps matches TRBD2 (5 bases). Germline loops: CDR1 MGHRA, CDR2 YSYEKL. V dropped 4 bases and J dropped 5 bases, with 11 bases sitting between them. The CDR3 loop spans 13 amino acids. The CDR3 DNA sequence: TGCGCCAGCAGCCTAACTAGGTCGGAGACCCAGTACTTC. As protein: CASSLTRSETQYF.